The clone carrying this T cell receptor beta chain showed up many times. Its target is unknown. Noted time point: blood at routine non-recurrence follow-up after resection. Sequencing covered unsorted whole RNA taken from tumor, nontumor lung or frozen PBMC. A unique molecular identifier was carried by every single TCR cDNA molecule. TCRdb re-derived calls from the 5' RACE reads in MiXCR, one entry per CDR3 protein. The data show 25,000 or so distinct CDR3 sequences, around 6.1% seen once. This record belongs to a study of spatial heterogeneity in lung cancer. Study overall: Available follow-up PBMC samples, collected a median of about 24 months post-resection, were sequenced. Beta-chain sequences were consistently detected more often than alpha-chain sequences. Broader study findings: Circulating ubiquitous expanded tumor TCRs were observed more frequently at resection than at follow-up.

This CDR3 comprises 14 residues. CDR1 is MDHEN, CDR2 SYDVKM, per germline. J gave up 3 bases and V 6 bases, and 8 bases lay outside the gene matches. This chain links TRBV28 with TRBJ2-7; TRBD2 agrees at 7 bases. The sequencing here drew on PBMCs, taken at follow-up. The sequence was collected from a male donor with early-stage non-small cell lung cancer. Here the CDR3 reads CASRPPGGIYEQYV. The CDR3 DNA is TGTGCCAGCAGACCTCCCGGGGGGATCTACGAGCAGTACGTC.